The 7 T cell receptor beta chains in this list originate from one sample, sequenced in a study of cytomegalovirus exposure and HLA in healthy donors (dated by TCRdb to about 2017). Libraries were built with the immunoSEQ multiplex PCR assay. Entries here come from immuneACCESS through TCRdb and include only in-frame sequences with V and J called. Some clones fail to appear in such tables; in the studies checked, an unresolved V gene covers under half of the shortfall, and the cause of the remainder is unknown. Counted in this sample were approximately 240,000 clones; about 90% of them appeared once. The leading ten clones occupy roughly 1% of the sample. Sequencing was done on a sample of PBMCs. The receptors originated from a woman between 18 and 29 years old in good health and CMV-seronegative.

This clone was detected only a few times. The chain uses TRBV6-1 and TRBJ1-6; TRBD1 is a possible D gene (5 bases). Germline-derived CDR1 and CDR2 are MNHNS and SASEGT. V dropped 5 bases and J dropped 2 bases, with 10 bases sitting between them. This CDR3 contains 15 residues. The CDR3 sequence is CASSIRGTYNSPLHF. In DNA form, the CDR3 reads TGTGCCAGCAGTATAAGGGGAACCTATAATTCACCCCTCCACTTT.

CDR3 bases: TGTGCCAGCAGTCTAAGCTGGGGCCGACTTCTACCGTACGAGCAGTACTTC. The encoded protein is CASSLSWGRLLPYEQYF. This chain links TRBV27 with TRBJ2-7, with D perhaps matching TRBD1 (5 bases). The V and J ends lost 5 bases and 4 bases respectively, with 24 bases between them. CDR3 size: 17 residues. The germline CDR1 and CDR2 sequences are MNHEY and SMNVEV (reference sequence).

This clone is a singleton in its sample. The chain recombines TRBV10-1 with TRBJ2-3; 9 bases align to TRBD1. Germline V gives CDR1 WNHNN, CDR2 SYGVQD (reference sequence). CDR3 size: 16 residues. The J segment lost 6 bases and the V segment lost 0 bases, leaving 7 bases of the junction unmatched. CDR3 amino acids: CASSESGTGRLDTQYF. The DNA of the CDR3 is TGCGCCAGCAGTGAGTCCGGGACAGGGCGGTTGGATACGCAGTATTTT.

The chain links TRBV7-9 to TRBJ2-7; a possible D gene is TRBD1 (5 bases). CDR1 and CDR2 from the germline V gene are SEHNR and FQNEAQ (reference sequence). Trimming shortened V by 5 bases and J by 1 base, and 15 bases separated the two germline ends. This CDR3 has 15 amino acids. The CDR3, as DNA: TGTGCCAGCAGCATGACAGCGCATGTATCCTACGAGCAGTACTTC. As protein: CASSMTAHVSYEQYF.

The chain uses TRBV11-3 and TRBJ1-1; TRBD1 matches at 8 bases. Looked up from germline, CDR1 is SGHNT and CDR2 is YENEEA. Losses at the gene ends were 1 base for V and 6 bases for J; bases not matched to a gene: 1. This CDR3 contains 13 residues. DNA for the CDR3: TGTGCCAGCAGCTTAGGGACAGGGTCTGAAGCTTTCTTT. It is translated as CASSLGTGSEAFF. Complete variable domain (other parts from reference TRBV11-3 and TRBJ1-1): EAGVVQSPRYKIIEKKQPVAFWCNPISGHNTLYWYLQNLGQGPELLIRYENEEAVDDSQLPKDRFSAERLKGVDSTLKIQPAELGDSAVYLCASSLGTGSEAFFGQGTRLTVV.

J is TRBJ1-2 and V is TRBV19, with TRBD1 as a possible D gene (6 bases). Per the germline V gene, CDR1 is LNHDA and CDR2 is SQIVND (reference sequence). Between the trimmed V and J ends, which lost 6 bases and 2 bases, there was a span of 19 bases. This CDR3 is built from 16 residues. CDR3 coding DNA: TGTGCCAGTAGCCTCGCCGGGGGGGCTTGGAACTATGGCTACACCTTC. As protein: CASSLAGGAWNYGYTF.

This clone has only one observation. This rearrangement joins TRBV25-1 to TRBJ1-4; D possibly corresponds to TRBD1 (5 bases). This CDR3 comprises 16 residues. CDR1 MGHDK and CDR2 SYGVNS come from the germline V gene. V was cut by 2 bases and J by 8 bases, with 18 bases left in between. For the CDR3, the DNA is TGTGCCAGCAGTGAACTGAGGATTCAGGGCGGCGAAAAACTGTTTTTT. It yields the protein CASSELRIQGGEKLFF.